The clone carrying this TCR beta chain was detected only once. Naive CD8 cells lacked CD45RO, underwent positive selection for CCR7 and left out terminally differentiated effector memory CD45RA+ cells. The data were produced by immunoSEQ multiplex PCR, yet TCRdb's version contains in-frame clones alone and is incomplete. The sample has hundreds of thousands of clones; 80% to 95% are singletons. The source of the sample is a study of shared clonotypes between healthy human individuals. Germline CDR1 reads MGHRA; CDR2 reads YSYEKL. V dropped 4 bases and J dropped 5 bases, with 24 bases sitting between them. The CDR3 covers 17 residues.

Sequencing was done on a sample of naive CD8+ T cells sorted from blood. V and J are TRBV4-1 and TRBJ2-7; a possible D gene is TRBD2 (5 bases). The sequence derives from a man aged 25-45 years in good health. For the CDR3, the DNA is TGCGCCAGCAGCCCCCTTTTCCCGGGAATGGTCGAGGACGAGCAGTACTTC. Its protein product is CASSPLFPGMVEDEQYF.